This T cell receptor (beta chain) is from a study of beta chain features in type 1 diabetes. Germline CDR1 reads SNHLY; CDR2 reads FYNNEI. The CDR3 length is 14 residues. Unmatched junction bases numbered 6, after V lost 6 bases and J lost 9 bases. Study-wide results and limits: Amplification by PCR could prefer shorter templates, with the same effect in patients and controls. Shorter TCRB CDR3s, moderately but significantly so, were found in Type 1 diabetes patients in all four CD4+ subsets.

This clone was seen only a few times. Antigen specificity is unknown. The isolated RNA, all of it, was reverse transcribed, so expressed TCRB transcripts were what got sequenced. Clones were read by immunoSEQ multiplex PCR, and TCRdb kept only the in-frame ones, dropping some. Of a few hundred thousand clones in the sample, about 14% were seen once. The sequencing sample was made of naive CD4+ T cells from blood. The rearrangement joins TRBV2 to TRBJ2-1; TRBD2 aligns across 12 bases. The TCR was taken from a woman aged 18-29 years with type 1 diabetes. The chain's CDR3 is CASSAGLAGSEQFF. CDR3 DNA: TGTGCCAGCAGCGCTGGACTAGCGGGGTCTGAGCAGTTCTTC.